The rows below give T cell receptor beta chains drawn from one sample of a study of T cell responses to AZD1222 COVID-19 vaccine. Repertoires were generated with immunoSEQ multiplex PCR, while TCRdb's copy carries only in-frame clones and drops some. The sample shows roughly 140,000 clones, approximately 92% of them seen only once. This specimen consisted of peripheral blood, obtained 28 days after the second AZD1222 dose. These receptors were taken from an adult who received the AZD1222 COVID-19 vaccine. CDR3s include the opening cysteine and the closing phenylalanine or tryptophan. Fields, in order: D gene, V gene, J gene, clone size, CDR3 protein, CDR3 DNA. The D gene is left open where the match is weak. The listing skips clone size in some rows; elsewhere it reads once, few, many or a size class.

d_gene: -
v_gene: TRBV20-1
j_gene: TRBJ1-1
abundance: -
CDR3aa: CSASAPGLSMNTEAFF
CDR3nt: TGCAGTGCTAGTGCCCCCGGACTTAGCATGAACACTGAAGCTTTCTTT

d_gene: TRBD1
v_gene: TRBV5-8
j_gene: TRBJ2-1
abundance: once
CDR3aa: CASRNRGQGYYNEQFF
CDR3nt: TGTGCCAGCAGAAATAGGGGACAGGGGTATTACAATGAGCAGTTCTTC

d_gene: TRBD1
v_gene: TRBV7-6
j_gene: TRBJ2-7
abundance: -
CDR3aa: CASSQGQGSYEQYF
CDR3nt: TGTGCCAGCAGCCAGGGACAGGGATCCTACGAGCAGTACTTC

d_gene: -
v_gene: TRBV18
j_gene: TRBJ2-2
abundance: -
CDR3aa: CASSPPPNGELFF
CDR3nt: TGTGCCAGCTCACCACCGCCAAACGGGGAGCTGTTTTTT

d_gene: -
v_gene: TRBV30
j_gene: TRBJ1-3
abundance: -
CDR3aa: CAWSYPGGSGNTIYF
CDR3nt: TGTGCCTGGAGTTATCCCGGGGGGTCTGGAAACACCATATATTTT

d_gene: TRBD2
v_gene: TRBV5-1
j_gene: TRBJ2-7
abundance: -
CDR3aa: CASSSLPTSGSPYEQYF
CDR3nt: TGCGCCAGCAGCTCCCTTCCTACTAGCGGGAGTCCCTACGAGCAGTACTTC

d_gene: -
v_gene: TRBV4-1
j_gene: TRBJ1-1
abundance: -
CDR3aa: CASSLELLNTEAFF
CDR3nt: TGCGCCAGCAGCCTTGAGCTTCTGAACACTGAAGCTTTCTTT

d_gene: -
v_gene: TRBV10-2
j_gene: TRBJ2-1
abundance: -
CDR3aa: CASSEMGRTVRTTYNEQFF
CDR3nt: TGCGCCAGCAGTGAGATGGGCCGGACGGTTAGGACGACCTACAATGAGCAGTTCTTC

d_gene: -
v_gene: TRBV2
j_gene: TRBJ1-2
abundance: -
CDR3aa: CASSGTNYGYTF
CDR3nt: TGTGCCAGCAGTGGAACTAACTATGGCTACACCTTC

d_gene: TRBD1
v_gene: TRBV5-1
j_gene: TRBJ2-5
abundance: -
CDR3aa: CASSSGQGGKETQYF
CDR3nt: TGCGCCAGCAGCTCAGGACAGGGGGGTAAGGAGACCCAGTACTTC

d_gene: TRBD2
v_gene: TRBV29-1
j_gene: TRBJ2-2
abundance: -
CDR3aa: CSATSGSDTGELFF
CDR3nt: TGCAGCGCTACTAGCGGGAGCGACACCGGGGAGCTGTTTTTT

d_gene: TRBD2
v_gene: TRBV10-1
j_gene: TRBJ2-2
abundance: few
CDR3aa: CASSEFPSGPTGELFF
CDR3nt: TGCGCCAGCAGTGAGTTCCCTAGCGGACCCACCGGGGAGCTGTTTTTT

d_gene: -
v_gene: TRBV11-3
j_gene: TRBJ2-1
abundance: -
CDR3aa: CASSGGGSTYNEQFF
CDR3nt: TGTGCCAGCAGTGGGGGTGGCAGCACCTACAATGAGCAGTTCTTC

d_gene: -
v_gene: TRBV6-5
j_gene: TRBJ1-2
abundance: -
CDR3aa: CASLRQPGTYGYTF
CDR3nt: TGTGCCAGCCTAAGACAGCCAGGTACCTATGGCTACACCTTC

d_gene: TRBD2
v_gene: TRBV7-7
j_gene: TRBJ2-7
abundance: -
CDR3aa: CASSPREGTYEQYF
CDR3nt: TGTGCCAGCAGCCCCCGGGAGGGGACCTACGAGCAGTACTTC

d_gene: -
v_gene: TRBV29-1
j_gene: TRBJ1-2
abundance: -
CDR3aa: CSVEKDSSEPGYTF
CDR3nt: TGCAGCGTTGAGAAGGACAGTTCCGAGCCGGGCTACACCTTC

d_gene: TRBD2
v_gene: TRBV15
j_gene: TRBJ2-1
abundance: -
CDR3aa: CATSNLSSGRYNEQFF
CDR3nt: TGTGCCACCAGCAATTTATCTAGCGGGAGGTACAATGAGCAGTTCTTC

d_gene: -
v_gene: TRBV6-5
j_gene: TRBJ1-1
abundance: few
CDR3aa: CASRGDTYNTEAFF
CDR3nt: TGTGCCAGCAGGGGGGACACCTATAACACTGAAGCTTTCTTT

d_gene: TRBD2
v_gene: TRBV5-4
j_gene: TRBJ2-3
abundance: -
CDR3aa: CASSPPPGLAGVIGTQYF
CDR3nt: TGTGCCAGCAGCCCTCCCCCCGGGCTAGCGGGAGTGATAGGTACGCAGTATTTT

d_gene: -
v_gene: TRBV7-8
j_gene: TRBJ2-1
abundance: -
CDR3aa: CASSLALSPGPYNEQFF
CDR3nt: TGTGCCAGCAGCTTAGCGCTTAGTCCAGGCCCCTACAATGAGCAGTTCTTC

d_gene: -
v_gene: TRBV2
j_gene: TRBJ1-1
abundance: -
CDR3aa: CASSADVGTEAFF
CDR3nt: TGTGCCAGCAGTGCCGACGTAGGGACTGAAGCTTTCTTT

d_gene: -
v_gene: TRBV12-3/TRBV12-4
j_gene: TRBJ1-6
abundance: once
CDR3aa: CASSSSRGSPLHF
CDR3nt: TGTGCCAGCAGCTCCTCTCGGGGTTCACCCCTCCACTTT

d_gene: TRBD1
v_gene: TRBV27
j_gene: TRBJ1-1
abundance: -
CDR3aa: CASSPSQGAVTEAFF
CDR3nt: TGTGCCAGCAGTCCTAGCCAGGGGGCTGTTACTGAAGCTTTCTTT

d_gene: TRBD1
v_gene: TRBV18
j_gene: TRBJ2-7
abundance: -
CDR3aa: CASSPPDGTGLDEQYF
CDR3nt: TGTGCCAGCTCACCACCGGATGGGACAGGGCTAGACGAGCAGTACTTC

d_gene: -
v_gene: TRBV12-3/TRBV12-4
j_gene: TRBJ1-1
abundance: -
CDR3aa: CASSFFSTEAFF
CDR3nt: TGTGCCAGCAGTTTCTTCAGCACTGAAGCTTTCTTT

d_gene: TRBD1
v_gene: TRBV5-5
j_gene: TRBJ1-2
abundance: -
CDR3aa: CASSSKTGGDYGYTF
CDR3nt: TGTGCCAGCAGCTCCAAGACAGGGGGCGACTATGGCTACACCTTC

d_gene: TRBD2
v_gene: TRBV28
j_gene: TRBJ2-5
abundance: -
CDR3aa: CASRSSSGRAETQYF
CDR3nt: TGTGCCAGCAGGTCATCTAGCGGGAGGGCAGAGACCCAGTACTTC

d_gene: -
v_gene: TRBV12-5
j_gene: TRBJ1-5
abundance: -
CDR3aa: CASGLEGDSNQPQHF
CDR3nt: TGTGCTAGTGGTTTGGAGGGGGATAGCAATCAGCCCCAGCATTTT

d_gene: TRBD2
v_gene: TRBV30
j_gene: TRBJ2-6
abundance: -
CDR3aa: CAWSPLAYYSGANVLTF
CDR3nt: TGTGCCTGGAGTCCACTAGCGTACTACTCTGGGGCCAACGTCCTGACTTTC

d_gene: -
v_gene: TRBV12-3/TRBV12-4
j_gene: TRBJ2-1
abundance: -
CDR3aa: CASGGNEQFF
CDR3nt: TGTGCCAGCGGAGGAAATGAGCAGTTCTTC

d_gene: -
v_gene: TRBV19
j_gene: TRBJ1-5
abundance: -
CDR3aa: CASRGGNREPQHF
CDR3nt: TGTGCCAGTAGGGGAGGGAATCGTGAGCCCCAGCATTTT

d_gene: -
v_gene: TRBV12-3/TRBV12-4
j_gene: TRBJ1-5
abundance: -
CDR3aa: CASSLSGFQPQHF
CDR3nt: TGTGCCAGCAGTTTATCAGGGTTTCAGCCCCAGCATTTT

d_gene: TRBD1
v_gene: TRBV6-6
j_gene: TRBJ2-1
abundance: -
CDR3aa: CASSRPGQGYNEQFF
CDR3nt: TGTGCCAGCAGTCGTCCGGGACAGGGATACAATGAGCAGTTCTTC

d_gene: TRBD2
v_gene: TRBV5-1
j_gene: TRBJ2-1
abundance: -
CDR3aa: CASSLAASGSFGNEQFF
CDR3nt: TGCGCCAGCAGCTTGGCTGCTAGCGGGAGCTTCGGCAATGAGCAGTTCTTC

d_gene: TRBD2
v_gene: TRBV7-2
j_gene: TRBJ2-5
abundance: once
CDR3aa: CASRAPGTSRGETQYF
CDR3nt: TGTGCCAGCAGAGCACCGGGGACTAGTCGGGGAGAGACCCAGTACTTC

d_gene: -
v_gene: TRBV7-9
j_gene: TRBJ2-7
abundance: -
CDR3aa: CASSRQPSYEQYF
CDR3nt: TGTGCCAGCAGCCGCCAGCCCTCCTACGAGCAGTACTTC

d_gene: TRBD2
v_gene: TRBV18
j_gene: TRBJ2-1
abundance: -
CDR3aa: CASSPVSGSGNEQFF
CDR3nt: TGTGCCAGCTCACCAGTTAGCGGGAGCGGGAATGAGCAGTTCTTC

d_gene: -
v_gene: TRBV5-5
j_gene: TRBJ1-4
abundance: -
CDR3aa: CASSFATNEKLFF
CDR3nt: TGTGCCAGCAGCTTTGCAACTAATGAAAAACTGTTTTTT

d_gene: -
v_gene: TRBV11-2
j_gene: TRBJ1-4
abundance: few
CDR3aa: CASSLEAGGNEKLFF
CDR3nt: TGTGCCAGCAGCTTAGAGGCGGGGGGTAATGAAAAACTGTTTTTT

d_gene: TRBD1
v_gene: TRBV19
j_gene: TRBJ2-4
abundance: -
CDR3aa: CATLAFSWTGEHIQYF
CDR3nt: TGTGCCACCCTAGCTTTTTCATGGACAGGGGAGCACATTCAGTACTTC

d_gene: -
v_gene: TRBV11-2
j_gene: TRBJ2-7
abundance: -
CDR3aa: CASSLEAGSGYEQYF
CDR3nt: TGTGCCAGCAGCTTAGAGGCAGGTTCTGGTTACGAGCAGTACTTC

d_gene: -
v_gene: TRBV3-1/TRBV3-2
j_gene: TRBJ1-1
abundance: -
CDR3aa: CASSQGLNTEAFF
CDR3nt: TGTGCCAGCAGCCAAGGACTAAACACTGAAGCTTTCTTT

d_gene: TRBD1
v_gene: TRBV6-5
j_gene: TRBJ2-7
abundance: once
CDR3aa: CASSYTDGTGGDEQYF
CDR3nt: TGTGCCAGCAGTTACACCGACGGGACAGGGGGCGATGAGCAGTACTTC

d_gene: -
v_gene: TRBV29-1
j_gene: TRBJ1-1
abundance: -
CDR3aa: CSVAEGFVTEAFF
CDR3nt: TGCAGCGTTGCAGAGGGATTTGTGACTGAAGCTTTCTTT

d_gene: TRBD2
v_gene: TRBV6-5
j_gene: TRBJ2-3
abundance: few
CDR3aa: CASSPGLSRDTQYF
CDR3nt: TGTGCCAGCTCCCCGGGACTATCACGAGATACGCAGTATTTT

d_gene: TRBD1
v_gene: TRBV9
j_gene: TRBJ2-3
abundance: -
CDR3aa: CASSVEGAITDTQYF
CDR3nt: TGTGCCAGCAGCGTAGAGGGGGCCATCACAGATACGCAGTATTTT